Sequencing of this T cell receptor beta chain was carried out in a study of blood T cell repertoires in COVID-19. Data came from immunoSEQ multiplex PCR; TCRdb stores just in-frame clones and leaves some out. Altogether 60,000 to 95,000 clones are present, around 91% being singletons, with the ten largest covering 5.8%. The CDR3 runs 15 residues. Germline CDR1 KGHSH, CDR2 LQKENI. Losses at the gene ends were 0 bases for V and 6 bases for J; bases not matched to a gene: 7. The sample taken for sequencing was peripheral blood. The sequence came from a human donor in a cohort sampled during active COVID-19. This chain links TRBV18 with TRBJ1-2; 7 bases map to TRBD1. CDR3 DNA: TGTGCCAGCTCACCACCGACAGGGTTTCAAGATGGCTACACCTTC. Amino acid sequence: CASSPPTGFQDGYTF.